This entry is about one T cell receptor (beta chain). This specimen comes from a study of blood T cell repertoires in COVID-19. Looking at the study overall: Acute and convalescent COVID-19 samples came from the United States, Italy and Spain. T cells, B-cell-depleted T cells, or PBMCs provided the cDNA or gDNA that served as material.

The CDR3 runs 15 residues. J was trimmed by 7 bases and V by 0 bases; bases with no gene match: 8. CDR1 and CDR2 from the germline V gene are MNHNS and SASEGT. In the authors' workflow: Estimates of nucleated cell counts were drawn from the amplification of reference gene primers. Assay: immunoSEQ multiplex PCR; the TCRdb copy retains only in-frame clones and omits some. That table supplies the V and J calls and clone size; D and trimming were determined from the DNA. The sample holds about 180,000 clones; roughly 79% are singletons and the top ten take roughly 25%. The sequencing input was peripheral blood. The clonotype originates from a woman aged 70 to 79 with acute or convalescent COVID-19. The V and J genes are TRBV6-1 and TRBJ1-2; 7 positions match TRBD1. Here the CDR3 reads CASSEAGTEMGGYTF. CDR3 DNA sequence: TGTGCCAGCAGTGAAGCTGGGACAGAAATGGGTGGCTACACCTTC.